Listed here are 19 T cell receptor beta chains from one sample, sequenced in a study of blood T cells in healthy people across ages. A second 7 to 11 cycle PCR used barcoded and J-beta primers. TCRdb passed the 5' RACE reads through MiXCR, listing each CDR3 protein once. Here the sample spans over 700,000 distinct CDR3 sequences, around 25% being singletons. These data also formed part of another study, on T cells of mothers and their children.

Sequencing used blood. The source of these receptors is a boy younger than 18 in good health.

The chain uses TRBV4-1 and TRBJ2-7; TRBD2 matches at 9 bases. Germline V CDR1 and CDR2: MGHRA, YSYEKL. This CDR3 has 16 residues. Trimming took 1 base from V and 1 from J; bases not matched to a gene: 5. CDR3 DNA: TGCGCCAGCAGCCAAGGACCTAGCGGGACTTCCTACGAGCAGTACTTC. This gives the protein CASSQGPSGTSYEQYF.

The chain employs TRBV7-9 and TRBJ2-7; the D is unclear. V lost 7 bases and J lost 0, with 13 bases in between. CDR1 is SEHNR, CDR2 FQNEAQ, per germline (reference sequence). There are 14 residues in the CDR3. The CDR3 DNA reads TGTGCCAGCACCTCGTTGGGTTCCTCCTACGAGCAGTACTTC. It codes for CASTSLGSSYEQYF. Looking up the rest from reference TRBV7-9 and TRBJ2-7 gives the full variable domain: DTGVSQNPRHKITKRGQNVTFRCDPISEHNRLYWYRQTLGQGPEFLTYFQNEAQLEKSRLLSDRFSAERPKGSFSTLEIQRTEQGDSAMYLCASTSLGSSYEQYFGPGTRLTVT.

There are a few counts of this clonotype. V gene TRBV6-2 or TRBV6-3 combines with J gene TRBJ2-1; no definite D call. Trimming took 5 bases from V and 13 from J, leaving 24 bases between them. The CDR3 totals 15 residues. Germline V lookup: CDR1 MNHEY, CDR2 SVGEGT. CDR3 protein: CASSESSGPAAIQFF. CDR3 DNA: TGTGCCAGCAGTGAAAGCAGTGGGCCCGCTGCTATACAGTTCTTC.

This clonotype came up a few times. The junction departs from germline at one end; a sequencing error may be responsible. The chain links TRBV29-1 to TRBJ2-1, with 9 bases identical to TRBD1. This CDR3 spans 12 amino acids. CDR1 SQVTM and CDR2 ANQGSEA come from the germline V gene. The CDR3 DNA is TGCGGCGTTGAGACAGGGGGCAATGAGCAGTTCTTC. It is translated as CGVETGGNEQFF.

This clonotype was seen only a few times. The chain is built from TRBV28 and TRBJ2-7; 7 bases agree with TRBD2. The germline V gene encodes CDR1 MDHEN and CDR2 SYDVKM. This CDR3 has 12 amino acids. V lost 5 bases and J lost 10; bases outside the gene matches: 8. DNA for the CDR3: TGTGCCAGCAGTCCTGGACTAGTTGGCCAGTACTTC. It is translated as CASSPGLVGQYF.

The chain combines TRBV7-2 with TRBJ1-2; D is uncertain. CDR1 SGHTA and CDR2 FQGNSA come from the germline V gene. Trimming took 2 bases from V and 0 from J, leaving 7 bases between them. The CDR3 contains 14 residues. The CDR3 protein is CASSLIGSNYGYTF. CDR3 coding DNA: TGTGCCAGCAGCTTAATCGGGTCTAACTATGGCTACACCTTC. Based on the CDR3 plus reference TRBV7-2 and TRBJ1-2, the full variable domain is GAGVSQSPSNKVTEKGKDVELRCDPISGHTALYWYRQSLGQGLEFLIYFQGNSAPDKSGLPSDRFSAERTGGSVSTLTIQRTQQEDSAVYLCASSLIGSNYGYTFGSGTRLTVV.

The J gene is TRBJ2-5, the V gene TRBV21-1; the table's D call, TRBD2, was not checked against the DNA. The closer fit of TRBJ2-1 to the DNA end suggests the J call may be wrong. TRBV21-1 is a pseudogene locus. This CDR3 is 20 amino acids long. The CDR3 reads CASSKEVVKSRLAGWNEQFF. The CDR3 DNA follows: TGTGCCAGCAGCAAAGAGGTAGTAAAAAGCAGGCTAGCGGGATGGAATGAGCAGTTCTTC.

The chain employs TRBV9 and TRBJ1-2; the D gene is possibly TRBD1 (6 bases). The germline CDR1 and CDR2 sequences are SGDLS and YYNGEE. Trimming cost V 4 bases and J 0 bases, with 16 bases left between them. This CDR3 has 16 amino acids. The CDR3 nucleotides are TGTGCCAGCAGCCTGGGGGGGGCACCTTCTAACTATGGCTACACCTTC. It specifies CASSLGGAPSNYGYTF.

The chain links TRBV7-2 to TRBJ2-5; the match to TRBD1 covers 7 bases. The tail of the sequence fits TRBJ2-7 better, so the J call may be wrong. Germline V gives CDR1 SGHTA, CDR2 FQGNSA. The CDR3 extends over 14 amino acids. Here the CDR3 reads CASSLGQPSYEQYF. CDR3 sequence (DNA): TGTGCCAGCAGCTTGGGACAGCCCTCCTACGAGCAGTACTTC.

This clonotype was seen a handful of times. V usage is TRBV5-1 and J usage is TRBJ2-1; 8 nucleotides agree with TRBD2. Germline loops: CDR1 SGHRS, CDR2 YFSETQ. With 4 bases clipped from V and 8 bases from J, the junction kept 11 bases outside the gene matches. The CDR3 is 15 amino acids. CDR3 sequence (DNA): TGCGCCAGCAGCCCCCGGGAGGGCCTCTGGGATGAGCAGTTCTTC. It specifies CASSPREGLWDEQFF.

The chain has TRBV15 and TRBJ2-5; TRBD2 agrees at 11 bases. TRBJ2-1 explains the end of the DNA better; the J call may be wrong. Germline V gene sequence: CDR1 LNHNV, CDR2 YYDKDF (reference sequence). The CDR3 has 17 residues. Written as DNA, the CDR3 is TGTGCCACCAGCAGAGACCGTGGGGTAGCGGGAGGGGTTGAGCAGTTCTTC. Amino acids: CATSRDRGVAGGVEQFF.

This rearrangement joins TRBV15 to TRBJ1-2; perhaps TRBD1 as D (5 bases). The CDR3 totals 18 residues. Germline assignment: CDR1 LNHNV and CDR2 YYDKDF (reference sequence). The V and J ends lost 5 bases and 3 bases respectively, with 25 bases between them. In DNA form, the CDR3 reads TGTGCCACCAGCTTCTTTCTCCCCCTACAACGGGGGTACTATGGCTACACCTTC. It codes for CATSFFLPLQRGYYGYTF.

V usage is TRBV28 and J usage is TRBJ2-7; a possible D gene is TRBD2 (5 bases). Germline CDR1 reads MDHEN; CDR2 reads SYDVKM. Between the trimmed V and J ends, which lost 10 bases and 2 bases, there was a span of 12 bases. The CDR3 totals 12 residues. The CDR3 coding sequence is TGTGCCACGCAGGAGGCAACCTACGAGCAGTACTTC. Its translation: CATQEATYEQYF. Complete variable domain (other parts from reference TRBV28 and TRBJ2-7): DVKVTQSSRYLVKRTGEKVFLECVQDMDHENMFWYRQDPGLGLRLIYFSYDVKMKEKGDIPEGYSVSREKKERFSLILESASTNQTSMYLCATQEATYEQYFGPGTRLTVT.

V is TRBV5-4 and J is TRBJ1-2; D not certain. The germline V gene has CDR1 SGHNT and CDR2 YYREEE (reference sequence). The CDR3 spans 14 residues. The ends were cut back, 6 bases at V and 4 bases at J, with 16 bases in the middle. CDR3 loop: CASKPGLALYGYTF. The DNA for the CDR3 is TGTGCCAGCAAGCCGGGCCTAGCCCTCTATGGCTACACCTTC.

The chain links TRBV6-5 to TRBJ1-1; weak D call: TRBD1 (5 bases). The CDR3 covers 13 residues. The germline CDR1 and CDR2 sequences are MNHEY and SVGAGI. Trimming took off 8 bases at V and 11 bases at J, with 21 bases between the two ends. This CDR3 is CASVPSGGMEAFF. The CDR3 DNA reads TGTGCCAGCGTACCCTCGGGGGGTATGGAGGCTTTCTTT.

CDR3 sequence (DNA): TGCAGCGTTGTGGGTTTGGGTTCATCCCCAGATACGCAGTATTTT. Protein: CSVVGLGSSPDTQYF. The chain has TRBV29-1 and TRBJ2-3, with D hard to call. The V end was cut by 4 bases, the J end by 4 bases, with 18 bases between. This CDR3 contains 15 residues. The germline V gene encodes CDR1 SQVTM and CDR2 ANQGSEA.

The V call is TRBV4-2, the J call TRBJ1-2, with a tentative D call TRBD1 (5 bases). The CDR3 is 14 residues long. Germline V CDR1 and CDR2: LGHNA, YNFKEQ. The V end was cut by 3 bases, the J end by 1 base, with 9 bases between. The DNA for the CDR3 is TGTGCCAGCAGCCAGACCGACAGTAACTATGGCTACACCTTC. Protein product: CASSQTDSNYGYTF.

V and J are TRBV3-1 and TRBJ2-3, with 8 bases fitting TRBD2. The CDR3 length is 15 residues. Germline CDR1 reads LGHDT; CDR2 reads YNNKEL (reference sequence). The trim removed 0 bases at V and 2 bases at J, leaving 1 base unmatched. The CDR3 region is CASSQELADTDTQYF. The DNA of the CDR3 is TGTGCCAGCAGCCAAGAACTAGCGGACACAGATACGCAGTATTTT.

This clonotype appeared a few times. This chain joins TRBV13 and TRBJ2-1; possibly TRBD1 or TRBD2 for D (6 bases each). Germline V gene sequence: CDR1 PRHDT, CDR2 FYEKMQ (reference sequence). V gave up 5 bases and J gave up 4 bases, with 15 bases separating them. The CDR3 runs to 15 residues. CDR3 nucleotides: TGTGCCAGCAGCCGCGGAGGGGGACCGTACAATGAGCAGTTCTTC. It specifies CASSRGGGPYNEQFF.